This T cell receptor (beta chain) was recovered during a study of molecular identifiers for immune sequencing clone quantification. General study findings and limits: Over 97% of effector molecules, but under 1% in naive cells, were held by clones with more than 20 RNA copies. Jurkat TCR RNA spiked in from one cell reportedly remained identifiable amid one million naive cells.

Methods described previously, with TCR primers listed, were used for bulk TCR libraries. TCRdb re-called the PCR reads through MiXCR, storing one row per CDR3 protein. This sample carries nearly 650,000 distinct CDR3 sequences, less than 30% of them seen once, and the ten largest clones take about 0.73%. The CDR3 consists of 12 residues. Trimming left V 2 bases short and J 7 bases short, with 6 bases between. Per germline, CDR1 SGHNT and CDR2 YYREEE (reference sequence). This clonotype was seen repeatedly, ten times or more. Its target is not known. The source is a human donor in good health. Some libraries in this study had Jurkat cell RNA spiked in. The rearrangement joins TRBV5-4 to TRBJ2-2; D is unclear. The sample taken for sequencing was naive CD8+ T cells from blood, with Jurkat cell RNA spiked in. Subset here: FACS-sorted CD8+CD4-CCR7+CD45RA+ naive T cells. In DNA form, the CDR3 reads TGTGCCAGCAGCTTTGGTAGCGGGGAGCTGTTTTTT. Its translation: CASSFGSGELFF.